The clone carrying this T cell receptor (beta chain) has at least ten counts. The antigen remains undetermined. The entry originates in a study of early T cells in non-severe SARS-CoV-2 infection. Study details: Sequencing used unsorted whole-blood bulk RNA, so chains lack pairing. Regarding the study as a whole: VDJdb matches were skewed toward anti-spike CD8 T cell responses.

The CDR3 runs 15 residues. CDR1 and CDR2 (germline): SGHTA, FQGTGA. V was pared by 5 bases and J by 7 bases, with 18 bases between. A single record per CDR3 protein comes from TCRdb applying MiXCR to the 5' RACE reads. Altogether approximately 110,000 distinct CDR3 sequences are present, under 15% being singletons, with the ten largest covering around a fifth. This chain links TRBV7-3 with TRBJ2-1, with D perhaps matching TRBD1 or TRBD2 (5 bases each). The specimen sequenced was whole blood. The receptor's source is an adult who was a healthcare worker with PCR-confirmed SARS-CoV-2 infection or an uninfected control (not recorded which). The CDR3 DNA follows: TGTGCCAGCAGCCCCACCGGGGCCGCGGGTAATGAGCAGTTCTTC. This gives the protein CASSPTGAAGNEQFF.